The 9 T cell receptor beta chains reported below all come from one sample, sequenced in a study of T cell responses to AZD1222 COVID-19 vaccine. This table comes from immunoSEQ multiplex PCR, and its TCRdb copy is limited to in-frame clones, with some not included. The data show around 97,000 clones, with 90% to 95% seen just once and 45% held by the top ten. Here the sequenced sample was peripheral blood, taken on day 0 of AZD1222 vaccination. These receptors all stem from an adult in good health.

The chain recombines TRBV28 with TRBJ2-7, with D perhaps being TRBD1 or TRBD2 (6 bases each). Germline CDR1 MDHEN, CDR2 SYDVKM. CDR3 length equals 13 residues. Trimming took 5 bases from V and 7 from J, leaving 15 bases between them. CDR3 in amino acids: CASSPRQAGEQYF. Here the CDR3 DNA reads TGTGCCAGCAGTCCCCGACAGGCGGGGGAGCAGTACTTC.

In its sample, this clone was seen once. The rearrangement uses TRBV27 and TRBJ2-7; TRBD2 agrees at 7 bases. The V gene's germline CDR1 is MNHEY and CDR2 SMNVEV (reference sequence). V lost 2 bases and J lost 4; bases outside the gene matches: 5. The CDR3 runs 14 residues. DNA of the CDR3: TGTGCCAGCAGTTTACGCGGGGGACCTTACGAGCAGTACTTC. Translation: CASSLRGGPYEQYF.

V and J are TRBV11-1 and TRBJ1-4, with TRBD1 identical over 8 bases. Germline V gene data show CDR1 as SGHAT and CDR2 as FQDESV (reference sequence). J was trimmed by 8 bases and V by 3 bases; bases with no gene match: 8. This CDR3 is built from 15 residues. CDR3 DNA sequence: TGTGCCAGCAGCTTCGACAGGGGAACCACAGAAAAACTGTTTTTT. The encoded protein is CASSFDRGTTEKLFF. The full variable domain, with the rest looked up from reference TRBV11-1 and TRBJ1-4, is EAEVAQSPRYKITEKSQAVAFWCDPISGHATLYWYRQILGQGPELLVQFQDESVVDDSQLPKDRFSAERLKGVDSTLKIQPAELGDSAMYLCASSFDRGTTEKLFFGSGTQLSVL.

This clone showed up just once. This rearrangement joins TRBV5-1 to TRBJ2-7, with 7 bases aligning to TRBD2. Unmatched junction bases numbered 2, after V lost 4 bases and J lost 4 bases. CDR1 and CDR2 from the germline V gene are SGHRS and YFSETQ. The CDR3 sequence is 12 residues long. CDR3 coding DNA: TGCGCCAGCAGCCTGGGGGGGTACGAGCAGTACTTC. It codes for CASSLGGYEQYF.

The rearrangement joins TRBV29-1 to TRBJ1-5; D gene ambiguous. Germline CDR1 SQVTM, CDR2 ANQGSEA. This CDR3 contains 12 residues. V lost 7 bases, J lost 9 bases, and 16 bases lay in between. The CDR3 region has the DNA TGCAGCGCCCTGGACCCGCCGCGGCCCCAGCATTTT. Protein: CSALDPPRPQHF.

The rearrangement uses TRBV14 and TRBJ2-2; 8 bases are shared with TRBD2. V gave up 4 bases and J gave up 4 bases; unmatched junction bases: 8. Germline values: CDR1 SGHDN, CDR2 FVKESK. This CDR3 spans 16 amino acids. The CDR3 bases are TGTGCCAGCAGCCTTACATTAGCGGGACCCACCGGGGAGCTGTTTTTT. This translates into CASSLTLAGPTGELFF.

The genes are TRBV7-2 and TRBJ2-7, with 8 bases fitting TRBD1. Unmatched junction bases numbered 9, after V lost 5 bases and J lost 3 bases. CDR1 is SGHTA and CDR2 is FQGNSA in the germline V gene. The CDR3 totals 15 residues. The DNA of the CDR3 is TGTGCCAGCAGCCCCGGGACAGGAGTTCTCTACGAGCAGTACTTC. Residues: CASSPGTGVLYEQYF.

The chain joins TRBV28 to TRBJ1-4; D perhaps matches TRBD1 (6 bases). Germline V gene lookup returns CDR1 MDHEN and CDR2 SYDVKM. V lost 8 bases to trimming and J lost 10 bases, with 20 bases between them. The CDR3 extends over 14 amino acids. The CDR3: CASFRGGAVGKLFF. The CDR3 DNA is TGTGCCAGCTTCCGTGGGGGGGCTGTCGGAAAACTGTTTTTT.

The genes are TRBV11-3 and TRBJ2-1; tentatively, D is TRBD1 or TRBD2 (6 bases each). The CDR3 runs 17 residues. CDR1 and CDR2 from the germline V gene are SGHNT and YENEEA. V lost 0 bases, J lost 0 bases, and 12 bases lay in between. CDR3 DNA sequence: TGTGCCAGCAGCTTAGACGGAGGGGGGCCCTCCTACAATGAGCAGTTCTTC. Residues: CASSLDGGGPSYNEQFF.